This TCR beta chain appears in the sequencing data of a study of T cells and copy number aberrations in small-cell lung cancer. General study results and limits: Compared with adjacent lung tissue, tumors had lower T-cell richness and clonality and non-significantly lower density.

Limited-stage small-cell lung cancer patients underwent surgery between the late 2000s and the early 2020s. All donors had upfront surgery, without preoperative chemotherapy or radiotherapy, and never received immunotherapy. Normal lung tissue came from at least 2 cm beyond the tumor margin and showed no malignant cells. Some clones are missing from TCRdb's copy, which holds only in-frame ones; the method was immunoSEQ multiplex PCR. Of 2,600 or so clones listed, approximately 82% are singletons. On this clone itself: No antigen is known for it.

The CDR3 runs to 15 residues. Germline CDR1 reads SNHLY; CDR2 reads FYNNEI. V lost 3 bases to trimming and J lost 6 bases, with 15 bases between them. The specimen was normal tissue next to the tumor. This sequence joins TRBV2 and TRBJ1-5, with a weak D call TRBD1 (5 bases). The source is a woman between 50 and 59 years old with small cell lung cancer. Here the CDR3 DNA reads TGTGCCAGCAGTGAGGTCGGGGGGGACGTTCAGCCCCAGCATTTT. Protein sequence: CASSEVGGDVQPQHF.